This TCR beta chain derives from a study of blood T cell repertoires in COVID-19. As for the study in general: Both acute and convalescent COVID-19 samples were obtained from the United States, Italy and Spain. In each case, the material was cDNA or gDNA derived from T cells, B-cell-depleted T cells, or PBMCs.

The CDR3 has 13 amino acids. The V gene's germline CDR1 is MDHEN and CDR2 SYDVKM. Trimming removed 8 bases from V and 3 bases from J, with 12 bases in between. In the study's own analysis: Amplified reference gene primers provided the basis for estimating nucleated cell counts. Sequencing was performed with immunoSEQ multiplex PCR; in TCRdb, only in-frame clones are kept and a portion is missing. That table furnishes V, J and clone size, whereas the DNA furnished D and trimming. In the table there are about 110,000 clones, 70% to 90% of which are singletons. This TCR was recovered from a woman aged 50 to 65 with acute or convalescent COVID-19. The rearrangement links TRBV28 to TRBJ2-3; D is possibly TRBD2 (7 bases). The sequencing input was peripheral blood. The CDR3 DNA sequence: TGTGCCAGCCGGGGGGCGTGGACAGATACGCAGTATTTT. The encoded protein is CASRGAWTDTQYF. The full variable domain, with the rest looked up from reference TRBV28 and TRBJ2-3, is DVKVTQSSRYLVKRTGEKVFLECVQDMDHENMFWYRQDPGLGLRLIYFSYDVKMKEKGDIPEGYSVSREKKERFSLILESASTNQTSMYLCASRGAWTDTQYFGPGTRLTVL.